This passage covers 16 T cell receptor beta chains from one sample sequenced in a study of OX40 agonist ivuxolimab in advanced cancers. This table comes from immunoSEQ multiplex PCR, and its TCRdb copy is limited to in-frame clones, with some not included. The sample lists some 38,000 clones, about 93% occurring once. The sample consisted of CD4+ or CD8+ T cells sorted from blood, taken in a trial of the OX40 agonist ivuxolimab. These receptors were taken from an adult with an advanced solid tumor such as melanoma, head and neck, liver or kidney cancer.

The chain carries TRBV28 and TRBJ2-1; D gene unclear. V lost 1 base and J 4 bases, leaving 5 bases between the germline ends. Germline CDR1 and CDR2: MDHEN and SYDVKM. The CDR3 extends over 13 amino acids. Here the CDR3 reads CASSLSAYNEQFF. The CDR3 bases are TGTGCCAGCAGTTTATCAGCTTACAATGAGCAGTTCTTC.

The genes are TRBV13 and TRBJ1-5, with D perhaps matching TRBD1 (5 bases). There are 16 residues in the CDR3. Germline CDR1 and CDR2: PRHDT and FYEKMQ (reference sequence). Deletions cut 2 bases from V and 0 bases from J, with 11 bases between. CDR3 coding DNA: TGTGCCAGCAGCTTAACGGGGGGTGGTAGCAATCAGCCCCAGCATTTT. Amino acid sequence: CASSLTGGGSNQPQHF.

This clone rates as medium-sized. This chain uses TRBV21-1 with TRBJ2-1; the table's TRBD1 call for D was not verified on the DNA. TRBV21-1 is flagged as a pseudogene. The CDR3 is 15 residues long. The CDR3 nucleotides read TGTGCCAGCAGCCAACCCCCGGACAGGTACAATGAGCAGTTCTTC. It translates to CASSQPPDRYNEQFF.

The V and J genes are TRBV4-1 and TRBJ1-3, with no clear D. Looked up from germline, CDR1 is MGHRA and CDR2 is YSYEKL. This CDR3 has 13 amino acids. V was trimmed by 0 bases and J by 10 bases, leaving 10 bases between them. This CDR3 reads CASSQDWSGTIYF. The CDR3 bases are TGCGCCAGCAGCCAAGATTGGTCTGGGACCATATATTTT.

This clone was picked up one time. The V call is TRBV30, the J call TRBJ1-2; 7 bases are a match to TRBD1. The CDR3 length is 15 residues. Germline V gene lookup returns CDR1 GTSNPN and CDR2 SVGIG (reference sequence). The junction had 13 bases not matched to a gene; V was cut back by 4 bases and J by 5 bases. For the CDR3, the DNA is TGTGCCTGGACGGCAGGGGGGTTGGCTAGTTATGGCTACACCTTC. Its protein is CAWTAGGLASYGYTF.

V and J are TRBV30 and TRBJ1-2; 8 bases align to TRBD1. The germline gives CDR1 GTSNPN, CDR2 SVGIG (reference sequence). This CDR3 is 14 amino acids long. V lost 4 bases, J lost 7 bases, and 11 bases stayed unmatched. The CDR3 DNA reads TGTGCCTGGAATCATCCGGGACAGGCGTTTGGCTACACCTTC. It codes for CAWNHPGQAFGYTF.

The chain joins TRBV9 to TRBJ2-1, with 13 bases fitting TRBD2. CDR3 length equals 18 residues. In germline, CDR1 is SGDLS, CDR2 YYNGEE. V shed 0 bases, J shed 7 bases, and the junction held 10 bases outside the gene matches. The CDR3 DNA follows: TGTGCCAGCAGCGTAGGTACCGGGACTAGCGGGATCAGAAATGAGCAGTTCTTC. Protein product: CASSVGTGTSGIRNEQFF. Together with reference TRBV9 and TRBJ2-1, the CDR3 gives the full variable domain: DSGVTQTPKHLITATGQRVTLRCSPRSGDLSVYWYQQSLDQGLQFLIQYYNGEERAKGNILERFSAQQFPDLHSELNLSSLELGDSALYFCASSVGTGTSGIRNEQFFGPGTRLTVL.

This chain links TRBV5-8 with TRBJ2-1; D is unclear. The CDR3 runs 12 residues. CDR1 and CDR2 from the germline V gene are SGHTS and YDEGEE. V gave up 2 bases and J gave up 9 bases, with 9 bases separating them. As DNA, the CDR3 is TGTGCCAGCAGCTTAAGGCAGCTTGAGCAGTTCTTC. It codes for CASSLRQLEQFF.

The J gene is TRBJ1-5, the V gene TRBV19, with TRBD1 matching over 11 bases. The CDR3 is made up of 15 amino acids. V shed 4 bases and J 6 bases; nucleotides not matched to a gene: 5. Germline values: CDR1 LNHDA, CDR2 SQIVND (reference sequence). The CDR3 here is CASSRTGGWGQPQHF. CDR3 nucleotide sequence: TGTGCCAGTAGTAGGACAGGGGGCTGGGGTCAGCCCCAGCATTTT.

The chain combines TRBV11-3 with TRBJ2-1; perhaps TRBD2 as D (6 bases). Germline loops: CDR1 SGHNT, CDR2 YENEEA. V gave up 11 bases and J gave up 6 bases, with 17 bases separating them. CDR3 size: 13 residues. DNA for the CDR3: TGTGCCGTCAGGGAAGGGACTGCCAATGAGCAGTTCTTC. This translates into CAVREGTANEQFF. Combining the CDR3 with reference TRBV11-3 and TRBJ2-1 gives the whole variable domain EAGVVQSPRYKIIEKKQPVAFWCNPISGHNTLYWYLQNLGQGPELLIRYENEEAVDDSQLPKDRFSAERLKGVDSTLKIQPAELGDSAVYLCAVREGTANEQFFGPGTRLTVL.

The V and J genes are TRBV11-3 and TRBJ2-7, with D possibly being TRBD2 (5 bases). Germline assignment: CDR1 SGHNT and CDR2 YENEEA. V was clipped by 5 bases and J by 2 bases, with 22 bases between them. The CDR3 loop spans 17 amino acids. CDR3 DNA: TGTGCCAGCAGCCTACAACACCTGAGCGGTCCCGCCTACGAGCAGTACTTC. Its translation is CASSLQHLSGPAYEQYF.

This sequence joins TRBV11-2 and TRBJ2-7; 10 bases agree with TRBD1. The ends lost 8 bases at V and 3 bases at J; junction bases unmatched: 10. CDR3 size: 15 residues. Germline loops: CDR1 SGHAT, CDR2 FQNNGV. This chain's CDR3 is CASLKPGQGIYEQYF. The CDR3, as DNA: TGTGCCAGCCTTAAGCCGGGACAGGGGATCTACGAGCAGTACTTC. Filled out from reference TRBV11-2 and TRBJ2-7, the complete variable domain reads EAGVAQSPRYKIIEKRQSVAFWCNPISGHATLYWYQQILGQGPKLLIQFQNNGVVDDSQLPKDRFSAERLKGVDSTLKIQPAKLEDSAVYLCASLKPGQGIYEQYFGPGTRLTVT.

The CDR3 DNA reads TGTGCCAGCAAGGTGGGCCCTGAGCAGTTCTTC. This sequence encodes CASKVGPEQFF. The genes are TRBV6-5 and TRBJ2-1; D ambiguous. Germline V gives CDR1 MNHEY, CDR2 SVGAGI. The CDR3 runs to 11 residues. The V and J ends lost 7 bases and 9 bases respectively, with 10 bases between them.

This chain links TRBV27 with TRBJ2-3; D unclear. Germline V gene sequence: CDR1 MNHEY, CDR2 SMNVEV (reference sequence). The CDR3 contains 14 residues. V was cut by 8 bases and J by 2 bases, with 14 bases left in between. Here the CDR3 DNA reads TGTGCCAGCCGATTGGATGTGATCACAGATACGCAGTATTTT. The encoded protein is CASRLDVITDTQYF.

The rearrangement uses TRBV6-6 and TRBJ2-1; 15 nucleotides line up with TRBD2. Germline values: CDR1 MNHNY, CDR2 SVGAGI (reference sequence). This CDR3 contains 16 residues. The V segment lost 10 bases and the J segment 5 bases; nucleotides outside the gene matches: 9. CDR3 amino acids: CATGLAGGPPNNEQFF. CDR3 in DNA: TGTGCCACCGGACTAGCGGGAGGGCCGCCGAACAATGAGCAGTTCTTC.

The chain uses TRBV27 and TRBJ2-1, with D unclear. The germline V and J ends were trimmed by 4 bases and 0 bases, with 13 bases remaining between them. The germline gives CDR1 MNHEY, CDR2 SMNVEV (reference sequence). The CDR3 is 16 residues long. The CDR3 DNA sequence: TGTGCCAGCAGTTCCGTCAGGAGTCACTCCTACAATGAGCAGTTCTTC. Translated: CASSSVRSHSYNEQFF.